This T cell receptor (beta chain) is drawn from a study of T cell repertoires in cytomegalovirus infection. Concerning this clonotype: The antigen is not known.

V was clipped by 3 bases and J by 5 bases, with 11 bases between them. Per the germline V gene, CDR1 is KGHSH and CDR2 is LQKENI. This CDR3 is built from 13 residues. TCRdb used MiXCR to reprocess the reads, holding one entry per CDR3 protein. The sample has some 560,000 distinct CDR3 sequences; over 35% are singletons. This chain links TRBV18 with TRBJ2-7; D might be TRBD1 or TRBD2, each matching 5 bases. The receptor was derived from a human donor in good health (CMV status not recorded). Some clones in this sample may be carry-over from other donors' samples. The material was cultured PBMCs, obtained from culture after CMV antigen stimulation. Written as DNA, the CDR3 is TGTGCCAGCTCACCTATCGGGGCGAACGAGCAGTACTTC. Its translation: CASSPIGANEQYF.